The 2 T cell receptor beta chains reported below all come from one sample, sequenced in a study of T cell changes during pregnancy in multiple sclerosis. TCRdb keeps only in-frame clones here, not all; method: immunoSEQ multiplex PCR. The sample lists tens of thousands of clones; roughly nine tenths were seen once. The sample in question was peripheral blood, obtained before pregnancy. The receptors come from a female donor with multiple sclerosis, enrolled in a pregnancy study.

The chain has TRBV11-3 and TRBJ2-2, with D possibly TRBD1 on 6 matching bases. V shed 5 bases and J shed 5 bases, with 12 bases lying between them. Germline assignment: CDR1 SGHNT and CDR2 YENEEA. The CDR3 runs 14 residues. In DNA, the CDR3 is TGTGCCAGCAGCCATTACAGGGAGACCGGGGAGCTGTTTTTT. Protein sequence: CASSHYRETGELFF.

V usage is TRBV4-2 and J usage is TRBJ2-5; TRBD2 matches at 12 bases. Germline V gene lookup returns CDR1 LGHNA and CDR2 YNFKEQ. J gave up 3 bases and V 1 base, and 3 bases lay outside the gene matches. The CDR3 loop spans 16 amino acids. The chain's CDR3 is CASSQASGREKETQYF. The CDR3, as DNA: TGTGCCAGCAGCCAAGCTAGCGGGAGGGAGAAAGAGACCCAGTACTTC.